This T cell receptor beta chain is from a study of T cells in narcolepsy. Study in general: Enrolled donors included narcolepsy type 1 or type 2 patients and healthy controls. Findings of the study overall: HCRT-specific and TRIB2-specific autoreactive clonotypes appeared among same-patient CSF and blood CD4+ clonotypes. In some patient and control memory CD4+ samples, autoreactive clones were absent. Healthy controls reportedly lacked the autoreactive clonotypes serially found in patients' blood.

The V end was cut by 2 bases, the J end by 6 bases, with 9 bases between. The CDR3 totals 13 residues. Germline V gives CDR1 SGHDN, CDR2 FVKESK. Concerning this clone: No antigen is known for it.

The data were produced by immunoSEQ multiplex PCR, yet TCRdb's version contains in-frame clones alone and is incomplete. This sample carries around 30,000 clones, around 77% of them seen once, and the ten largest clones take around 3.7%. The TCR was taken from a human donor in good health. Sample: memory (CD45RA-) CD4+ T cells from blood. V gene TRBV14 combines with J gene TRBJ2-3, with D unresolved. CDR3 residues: CASSQNGGDTQYF. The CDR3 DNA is TGTGCCAGCAGCCAAAACGGTGGCGATACGCAGTATTTT.